This T cell receptor (beta chain) stems from a study of shared clonotypes between healthy human individuals. Overall study: The plates for each donor numbered three CD4 naive, three CD4 memory, two CD8 naive and one CD8 memory. Overall study findings and caveats: Generally, naive subsets (rather than memory subsets) showed larger estimated richness.

In the original processing: ImmunoSEQ only sent back junction sequences with no quality scores, so filtering was done differently. Here immunoSEQ multiplex PCR was the method, and the copy in TCRdb shows in-frame clones only, minus some. V and J calls plus clone size are reproduced from that table; the DNA served to infer D and trimming. Found here are about 1.9 million clones, 93% of them singletons; the top ten hold over 1.5%. CDR1 is SGDLS and CDR2 is YYNGEE in the germline V gene. The CDR3 spans 13 residues. Trimming left V 3 bases short and J 3 bases short, with 9 bases between. As to this clone: Its matching antigen is unknown. At the DNA level, this CDR3 is encoded by other sequences in the same sample as well.

Naive CD8 cells lacked CD45RO and underwent positive selection for CCR7, leaving out terminally differentiated effector memory CD45RA+ cells. Donors, without exception, were Caucasian adults residing in Nashville, Tennessee. The chain joins TRBV9 to TRBJ2-5; tentative D call: TRBD1 (6 bases). The TCR was taken from a man between 18 and 35 years old in good health. Some clones in this sample may be carry-over from other donors' samples. The sequencing input was naive CD8+ T cells from PBMCs. The chain's CDR3 is CASSDRTEETQYF. In nucleotides, the CDR3 is TGTGCCAGCAGCGACCGGACAGAAGAGACCCAGTACTTC.